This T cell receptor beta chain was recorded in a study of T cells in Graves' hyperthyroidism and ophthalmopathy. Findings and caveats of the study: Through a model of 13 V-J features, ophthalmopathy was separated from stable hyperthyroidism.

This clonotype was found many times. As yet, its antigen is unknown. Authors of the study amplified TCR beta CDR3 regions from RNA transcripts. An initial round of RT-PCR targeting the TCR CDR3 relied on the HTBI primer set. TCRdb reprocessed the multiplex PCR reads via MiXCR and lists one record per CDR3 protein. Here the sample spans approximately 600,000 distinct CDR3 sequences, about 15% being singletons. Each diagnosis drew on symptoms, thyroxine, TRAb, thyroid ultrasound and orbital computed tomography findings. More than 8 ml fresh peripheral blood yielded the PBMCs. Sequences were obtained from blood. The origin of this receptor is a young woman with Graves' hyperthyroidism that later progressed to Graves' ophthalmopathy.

CDR3 residues: CASSAGEWGDTQYF. In DNA form, the CDR3 reads TGTGCCAGCAGCGCCGGAGAGTGGGGAGATACGCAGTATTTT. This rearrangement joins TRBV9 to TRBJ2-3; D remains unclear. The CDR3 extends over 14 amino acids. Per the germline V gene, CDR1 is SGDLS and CDR2 is YYNGEE. Trimming stripped 3 bases from V and 5 bases from J, with 13 bases between.